One sample yielded the 10 T cell receptor beta chains listed below, sequenced in a study of T cell responses to AZD1222 COVID-19 vaccine. Sequencing used immunoSEQ multiplex PCR; TCRdb keeps in-frame clones, though not all of them. Counted here are about 85,000 clones, roughly 90% occurring once; the ten biggest clones make up around 6.7%. The source was peripheral blood, collected on day 0 of AZD1222 vaccination. The receptors come from an adult in good health.

The chain combines TRBV5-4 with TRBJ2-7; the D gene is possibly TRBD2 (6 bases). The V gene lost 4 bases and the J gene lost 2 bases, with 16 bases spanning the gap. The CDR3 extends over 15 amino acids. Germline CDR1 is SGHNT and CDR2 is YYREEE (reference sequence). The CDR3 is CASSPAGRETYEQYF. The CDR3 DNA follows: TGTGCCAGCAGCCCCGCGGGGCGGGAAACCTACGAGCAGTACTTC.

This rearrangement joins TRBV6-6 to TRBJ1-1, with TRBD1 as a possible D gene (5 bases). CDR3 size: 14 residues. Germline CDR1 and CDR2: MNHNY and SVGAGI (reference sequence). Trimming left V 8 bases short and J 1 base short, with 14 bases between. The CDR3 DNA reads TGTGCCAGCCTCTTACCGGGACGGAACACTGAAGCTTTCTTT. It translates to CASLLPGRNTEAFF.

The chain joins TRBV19 to TRBJ1-5; no clear D. Per germline, CDR1 LNHDA and CDR2 SQIVND (reference sequence). V lost 5 bases, J lost 1 base, and 12 bases lay in between. This CDR3 spans 15 amino acids. The CDR3 DNA reads TGTGCCAGTAGTGTGGATGGAATAAGCAATCAGCCCCAGCATTTT. Translating gives CASSVDGISNQPQHF.

The sample holds a few counts of this clone. The genes are TRBV3-1 (or the pseudogene TRBV3-2) and TRBJ2-2; D tentatively fits TRBD1 or TRBD2 (5 bases each). Trimming shortened V by 3 bases and J by 0 bases, and 11 bases separated the two germline ends. The CDR3 consists of 16 residues. Germline V gene sequence: CDR1 LGHDT, CDR2 YNNKEL (reference sequence). The CDR3 here is CASSHRDGSNTGELFF. The CDR3, as DNA: TGTGCCAGCAGCCACCGGGACGGATCGAACACCGGGGAGCTGTTTTTT.

This chain connects TRBV19 to TRBJ1-5; 8 bases align to TRBD1. The germline CDR1 and CDR2 sequences are LNHDA and SQIVND (reference sequence). The CDR3 spans 15 residues. The junction had 4 bases not matched to a gene; V was cut back by 2 bases and J by 4 bases. CDR3 bases: TGTGCCAGTAGTATAACAGGGGGGTTGAATCAGCCCCAGCATTTT. Encoded protein: CASSITGGLNQPQHF.

The chain couples TRBV28 to TRBJ2-7, with 7 bases lining up with TRBD2. Looked up from germline, CDR1 is MDHEN and CDR2 is SYDVKM. CDR3 size: 13 residues. J gave up 5 bases and V 6 bases, and 7 bases lay outside the gene matches. The CDR3 is CASRAPAGDEQYF. CDR3 sequence (DNA): TGTGCCAGCAGGGCCCCGGCGGGGGACGAGCAGTACTTC.

This clone has just a few counts. The chain couples TRBV18 to TRBJ1-5, with 8 positions matching TRBD1. V lost 3 bases and J lost 7; bases outside the gene matches: 2. There are 13 residues in the CDR3. Germline-derived CDR1 and CDR2 are KGHSH and LQKENI. The CDR3 coding sequence is TGTGCCAGCTCACCTGGACAGGGACAGCCCCAGCATTTT. It is translated as CASSPGQGQPQHF.

The chain couples TRBV3-1 (or the pseudogene TRBV3-2) to TRBJ2-1; 7 bases agree with TRBD2. The CDR3 consists of 13 residues. Germline CDR1 and CDR2: LGHDT and YNNKEL (reference sequence). Trimming at V came to 2 bases and at J to 11 bases, leaving 6 bases not matched to a gene. This CDR3 is CASSQPGTTQQFF. CDR3 DNA: TGTGCCAGCAGCCAACCCGGGACTACCCAGCAGTTCTTC.

The chain joins TRBV5-6 to TRBJ1-1; unclear D gene. The length of the CDR3 is 13 residues. Trimming stripped 2 bases from V and 1 base from J, with 6 bases between. CDR1 and CDR2 from the germline V gene are SGHDT and YYEEEE. The CDR3 reads CASSLGGNTEAFF. The CDR3 DNA reads as TGTGCCAGCAGCTTAGGCGGGAACACTGAAGCTTTCTTT.

The V gene is TRBV13, the J gene TRBJ2-7; 8 bases align to TRBD2. CDR3 size: 16 residues. Trimming removed 2 bases from V and 1 base from J; junction bases left unmatched: 7. Germline loops: CDR1 PRHDT, CDR2 FYEKMQ (reference sequence). CDR3 residues: CASSLSNSGVSYEQYF. DNA for the CDR3: TGTGCCAGCAGCTTATCGAATAGCGGGGTTTCCTACGAGCAGTACTTC. Full variable domain (remainder filled in from reference TRBV13 and TRBJ2-7): AAGVIQSPRHLIKEKRETATLKCYPIPRHDTVYWYQQGPGQDPQFLISFYEKMQSDKGSIPDRFSAQQFSDYHSELNMSSLELGDSALYFCASSLSNSGVSYEQYFGPGTRLTVT.